The rows below give T cell receptor beta chains drawn from one sample of a study of early T cells in non-severe SARS-CoV-2 infection. TCRdb called the 5' RACE reads again in MiXCR, with one record for every CDR3 protein. This table holds fewer than 55,000 distinct CDR3 sequences, about 6.5% found once. Specimen: whole blood, collected at baseline. The receptors here all came from an adult who was a healthcare worker with PCR-confirmed SARS-CoV-2 infection or an uninfected control (not recorded which). CDR3s include the opening cysteine and the closing phenylalanine or tryptophan. A D gene is named only where the DNA matches it firmly. Clone size is given for some rows only: seen once, a few or many times, or a class if the clone is expanded.

clone_size | d_call | j_call | v_call | cdr3_aa | cdr3_nt
- | - | TRBJ2-3 | TRBV5-1 | CASSYISTDTQYF | TGCGCCAGCAGCTACATAAGCACAGATACGCAGTATTTT
many | TRBD1 | TRBJ2-1 | TRBV3-1 | CASSQGQYNEQFF | TGTGCCAGCAGCCAGGGACAGTACAATGAGCAGTTCTTC
many | - | TRBJ1-4 | TRBV10-3 | CAISNRAGDEKLFF | TGTGCCATCAGTAACAGGGCCGGGGATGAAAAACTGTTTTTT
many | - | TRBJ2-7 | TRBV11-2 | CASSFRDTGTYEQYF | TGTGCCAGCAGCTTCCGGGACACAGGCACCTACGAGCAGTACTTC
- | - | TRBJ2-7 | TRBV11-3 | CASSLDPSEQYF | TGTGCCAGCAGCTTAGATCCTTCCGAGCAGTACTTC
- | - | TRBJ2-3 | TRBV10-3 | CAISGTGAGDTQYF | TGTGCCATCAGTGGCACCGGGGCAGGTGATACGCAGTATTTT
many | - | TRBJ2-7 | TRBV7-2 | CASSLGGVASYEQYF | TGTGCCAGCAGCTTAGGCGGGGTAGCGTCCTACGAGCAGTACTTC
many | - | TRBJ2-7 | TRBV7-2 | CASTDPGAKEQYF | TGTGCCAGCACCGACCCGGGGGCTAAAGAGCAGTACTTC
few | - | TRBJ2-1 | TRBV29-1 | CSSARGLARNEQFF | TGCAGCTCAGCAAGGGGACTTGCTAGGAATGAGCAGTTCTTC
- | - | TRBJ1-4 | TRBV7-9 | CASSLGTRGEKLFF | TGTGCCAGCAGCTTGGGGACCCGGGGGGAAAAACTGTTTTTT
- | - | TRBJ2-1 | TRBV5-7 | CASSFGGDNEQFF | TGTGCCAGCAGCTTTGGGGGAGACAATGAGCAGTTCTTC
few | TRBD1 | TRBJ2-6 | TRBV7-2 | CASSRQGVSGANVLTF | TGTGCCAGCAGCCGACAGGGGGTGTCTGGGGCCAACGTCCTGACTTTC
many | - | TRBJ1-3 | TRBV11-2 | CASSLSVNTIYF | TGTGCCAGCAGCTTATCCGTTAACACCATATATTTT
many | TRBD2 | TRBJ2-7 | TRBV5-8 | CASSPRTSGMYEQYF | TGTGCCAGCAGCCCGCGGACTAGCGGGATGTACGAGCAGTACTTC
many | - | TRBJ2-2 | TRBV24-1 | CATSDLDTETGELFF | TGTGCCACCAGTGATTTGGATACCGAGACCGGGGAGCTGTTTTTT
many | - | TRBJ2-1 | TRBV29-1 | CSVAGAERNANEQFF | TGCAGCGTCGCAGGGGCGGAGCGGAACGCCAATGAGCAGTTCTTC
- | - | TRBJ2-1 | TRBV11-2 | CASSLGRGGPVSKNEQFF | TGTGCCAGCAGCTTAGGCCGAGGGGGGCCTGTTTCTAAGAATGAGCAGTTCTTC
- | - | TRBJ1-1 | TRBV5-1 | CASSLLANLGNTEAFF | TGCGCCAGCAGCTTGTTGGCAAATCTCGGGAACACTGAAGCTTTCTTT
few | - | TRBJ2-1 | TRBV10-3 | CAISTPTNNEQFF | TGTGCCATCAGTACCCCTACAAACAATGAGCAGTTCTTC
many | - | TRBJ2-1 | TRBV20-1 | CSVRGVHNEQFF | TGCAGTGTTAGGGGGGTACACAATGAGCAGTTCTTC
many | - | TRBJ1-2 | TRBV18 | CASSPPDRWNYGYTF | TGTGCCAGCTCACCACCCGACAGGTGGAACTATGGCTACACCTTC
many | TRBD1 | TRBJ1-6 | TRBV7-2 | CASSSWTGRNSPLHF | TGTGCCAGCAGCTCTTGGACAGGGCGCAATTCACCCCTCCACTTT
many | - | TRBJ2-7 | TRBV6-2/TRBV6-3 | CASSPLYEQYF | TGTGCCAGCAGCCCCCTCTACGAGCAGTACTTC
many | TRBD2 | TRBJ2-3 | TRBV29-1 | CSVEFLAVTDTQYF | TGCAGCGTTGAATTTCTAGCGGTAACAGATACGCAGTATTTT
few | TRBD1 | TRBJ2-7 | TRBV7-9 | CASSRQGQGAYEQYF | TGTGCCAGCAGCCGCCAGGGACAGGGAGCCTACGAGCAGTACTTC
- | - | TRBJ1-1 | TRBV2 | CASSDSLNTEAFF | TGTGCCAGCAGTGACAGCCTGAACACTGAAGCTTTCTTT
few | TRBD2 | TRBJ2-5 | TRBV5-1 | CASSSLQGGETQYF | TGCGCCAGCAGCTCTCTCCAGGGAGGGGAGACCCAGTACTTC
- | - | TRBJ2-4 | TRBV12-3/TRBV12-4 | CASSLGGDDIQYF | TGTGCCAGCAGCCTAGGAGGGGACGACATTCAGTACTTC
few | TRBD1 | TRBJ1-5 | TRBV6-6 | CAITKDGGQASNQPQHF | TGTGCCATAACCAAAGACGGGGGACAGGCTAGCAATCAGCCCCAGCATTTT
- | TRBD1 | TRBJ2-3 | TRBV4-3 | CASSQGQQGAGDTQYF | TGCGCCAGCAGCCAAGGACAACAGGGGGCAGGAGATACGCAGTATTTT
few | TRBD2 | TRBJ2-7 | TRBV27 | CASRRSGVSSYEQYF | TGTGCCAGCAGGCGTAGCGGGGTAAGCTCCTACGAGCAGTACTTC
many | TRBD1 | TRBJ2-3 | TRBV14 | CASSQVRGRQNTQYF | TGTGCCAGCAGCCAAGTCAGGGGGCGCCAGAATACGCAGTATTTT
many | - | TRBJ2-3 | TRBV4-2 | CASSTQQEFSTDTQYF | TGTGCCAGCAGCACCCAACAGGAATTCTCCACAGATACGCAGTATTTT
many | TRBD2 | TRBJ2-3 | TRBV7-3 | CASSGGRESSSGATDTQYF | TGTGCCAGCAGCGGGGGAAGAGAATCGTCAAGCGGGGCGACAGATACGCAGTATTTT
- | TRBD2 | TRBJ2-3 | TRBV18 | CATLRTSGTDTQYF | TGTGCCACCCTAAGGACTAGCGGGACAGATACGCAGTATTTT
few | - | TRBJ2-1 | TRBV28 | CASSLWRSDNEQFF | TGTGCCAGCAGTTTATGGCGGAGCGACAATGAGCAGTTCTTC
few | - | TRBJ2-7 | TRBV4-3 | CASSQALESEQYF | TGCGCCAGCAGCCAAGCTTTGGAGTCCGAGCAGTACTTC
many | TRBD2 | TRBJ2-3 | TRBV5-1 | CASSSGDATDTQYF | TGCGCCAGCAGCAGCGGGGACGCCACAGATACGCAGTATTTT
many | TRBD1 | TRBJ1-2 | TRBV6-6 | CASSYSGQGSYGYTF | TGTGCCAGCAGTTACTCAGGACAGGGCTCCTATGGCTACACCTTC
- | TRBD1 | TRBJ2-2 | TRBV7-9 | CASSGPGQSNTGELFF | TGTGCCAGCAGCGGGCCGGGACAGAGTAACACCGGGGAGCTGTTTTTT
few | - | TRBJ1-5 | TRBV14 | CASSQSGGLTQHF | TGTGCCAGCAGCCAGTCTGGGGGGCTCACCCAGCATTTT
few | - | TRBJ2-1 | TRBV20-1 | CSLGGGTAYNEQFF | TGCAGCTTGGGCGGCGGGACTGCCTACAATGAGCAGTTCTTC
many | TRBD1 | TRBJ2-1 | TRBV5-1 | CASSLGAGTGDNEQFF | TGCGCCAGCAGCTTGGGGGCCGGGACAGGAGACAATGAGCAGTTCTTC
many | TRBD1 | TRBJ1-2 | TRBV3-1 | CASSQAETGQGSGYTF | TGTGCCAGCAGCCAAGCGGAAACGGGACAGGGAAGTGGCTACACCTTC